This T cell receptor beta chain was retrieved from a study of CXCR3-negative and CXCR3-positive naive CD8 T cells. TRB cDNA was prepared as libraries by UMI-labeled 5' RACE. TCRdb derives one entry per CDR3 protein from the 5' RACE reads, leaving out DNA. The sample totals about 23,000 distinct CDR3 sequences. CDR1 is SQVTM, CDR2 ANQGSEA, per germline. This CDR3 region has 14 residues. The chain has TRBV29-1 and TRBJ2-2. The TCR comes from a human donor in good health. Some clones in this sample may be carry-over from other donors' samples. The specimen was naive CXCR3- CD8+ T cells from blood. Noted subset: CD45RO-CCR7+CD27+CD95- naive CD8+ T cells lacking CXCR3 (TNR3-). The CDR3 here is CSVEVGYGGGELFF.